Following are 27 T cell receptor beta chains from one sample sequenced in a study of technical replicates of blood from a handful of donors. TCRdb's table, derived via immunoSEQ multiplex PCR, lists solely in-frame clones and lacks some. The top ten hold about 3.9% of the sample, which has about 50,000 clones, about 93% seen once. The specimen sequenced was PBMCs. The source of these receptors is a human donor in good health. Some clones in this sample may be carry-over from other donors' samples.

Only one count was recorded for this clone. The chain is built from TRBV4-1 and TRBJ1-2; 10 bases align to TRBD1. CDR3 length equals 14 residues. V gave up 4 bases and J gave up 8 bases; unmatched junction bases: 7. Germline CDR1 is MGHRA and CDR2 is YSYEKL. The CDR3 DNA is TGCGCCAGCAGCCCCAGGGACAGGGGAATAGGCTACACCTTC. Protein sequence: CASSPRDRGIGYTF.

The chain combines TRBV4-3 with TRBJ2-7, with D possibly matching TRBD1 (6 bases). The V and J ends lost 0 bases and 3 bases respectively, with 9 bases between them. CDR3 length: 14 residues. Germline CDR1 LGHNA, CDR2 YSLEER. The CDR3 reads CASSQDAQGYEQYF. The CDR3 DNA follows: TGCGCCAGCAGCCAAGATGCACAGGGCTACGAGCAGTACTTC.

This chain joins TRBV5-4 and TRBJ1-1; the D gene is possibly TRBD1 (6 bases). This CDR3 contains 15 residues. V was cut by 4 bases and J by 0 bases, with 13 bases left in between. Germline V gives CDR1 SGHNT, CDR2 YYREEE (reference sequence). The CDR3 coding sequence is TGTGCCAGCAGCCTGACCAGGGACATGAACACTGAAGCTTTCTTT. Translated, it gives CASSLTRDMNTEAFF.

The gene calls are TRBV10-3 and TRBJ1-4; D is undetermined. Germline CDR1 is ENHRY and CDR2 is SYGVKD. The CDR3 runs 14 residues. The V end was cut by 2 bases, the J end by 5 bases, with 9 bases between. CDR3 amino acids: CAISEAGGNEKLFF. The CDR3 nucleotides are TGTGCCATCAGTGAGGCGGGAGGAAATGAAAAACTGTTTTTT.

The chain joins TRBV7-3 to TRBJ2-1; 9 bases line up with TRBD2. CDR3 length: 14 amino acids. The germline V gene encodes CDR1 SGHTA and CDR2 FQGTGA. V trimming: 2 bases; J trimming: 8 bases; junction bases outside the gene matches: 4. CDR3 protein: CASSLAGGLDEQFF. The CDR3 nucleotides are TGTGCCAGCAGCTTAGCGGGAGGGCTCGATGAGCAGTTCTTC.

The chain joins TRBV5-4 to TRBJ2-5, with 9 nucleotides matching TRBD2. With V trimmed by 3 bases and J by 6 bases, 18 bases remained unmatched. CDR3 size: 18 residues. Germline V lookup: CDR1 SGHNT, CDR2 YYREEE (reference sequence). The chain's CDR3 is CASSWGEVAGGPAKTQYF. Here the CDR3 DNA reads TGTGCCAGCAGCTGGGGTGAGGTCGCGGGGGGGCCTGCAAAGACCCAGTACTTC.

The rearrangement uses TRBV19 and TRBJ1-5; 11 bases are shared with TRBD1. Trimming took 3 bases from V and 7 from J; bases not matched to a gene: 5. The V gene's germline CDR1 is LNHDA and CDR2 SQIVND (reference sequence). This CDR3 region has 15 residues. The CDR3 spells CASSMDRGQGQPQHF. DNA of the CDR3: TGTGCCAGTAGTATGGACAGGGGGCAGGGGCAGCCCCAGCATTTT.

CDR3 nucleotide sequence: TGTGCCAGCAGTCTGACAGGAAGCTCTGGGGCCAACGTCCTGACTTTC. Translation gives CASSLTGSSGANVLTF. The rearrangement links TRBV6-6 to TRBJ2-6, with D possibly matching TRBD1 (6 bases). Trimming stripped 5 bases from V and 0 bases from J, with 11 bases between. Per the germline V gene, CDR1 is MNHNY and CDR2 is SVGAGI (reference sequence). The CDR3 runs 16 residues.

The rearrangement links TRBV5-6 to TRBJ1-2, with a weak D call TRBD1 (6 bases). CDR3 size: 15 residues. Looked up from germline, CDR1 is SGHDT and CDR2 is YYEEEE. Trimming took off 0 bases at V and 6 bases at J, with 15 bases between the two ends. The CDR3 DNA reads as TGTGCCAGCAGCTTGGGGGGACAAGTTGTTGATGGCTACACCTTC. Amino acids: CASSLGGQVVDGYTF.

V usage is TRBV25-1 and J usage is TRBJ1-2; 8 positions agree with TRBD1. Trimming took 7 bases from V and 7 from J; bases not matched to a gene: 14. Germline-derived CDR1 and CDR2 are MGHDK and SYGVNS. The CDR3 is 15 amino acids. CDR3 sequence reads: CASTPRFGQGSGYTF. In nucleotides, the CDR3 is TGTGCCAGCACCCCCCGTTTCGGACAGGGCAGTGGCTACACCTTC.

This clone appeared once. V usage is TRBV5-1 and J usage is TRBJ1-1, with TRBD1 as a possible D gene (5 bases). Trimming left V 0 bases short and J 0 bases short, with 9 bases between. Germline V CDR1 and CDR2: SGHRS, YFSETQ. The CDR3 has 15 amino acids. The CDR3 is CASSLGGTVNTEAFF. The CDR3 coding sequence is TGCGCCAGCAGCTTGGGCGGGACGGTGAACACTGAAGCTTTCTTT.

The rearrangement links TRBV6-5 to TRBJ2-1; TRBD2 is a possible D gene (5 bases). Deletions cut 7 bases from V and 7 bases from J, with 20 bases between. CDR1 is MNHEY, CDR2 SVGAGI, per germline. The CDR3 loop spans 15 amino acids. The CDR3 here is CASTPGERRWNEQFF. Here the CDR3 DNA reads TGTGCCAGCACCCCTGGTGAGCGGCGGTGGAATGAGCAGTTCTTC.

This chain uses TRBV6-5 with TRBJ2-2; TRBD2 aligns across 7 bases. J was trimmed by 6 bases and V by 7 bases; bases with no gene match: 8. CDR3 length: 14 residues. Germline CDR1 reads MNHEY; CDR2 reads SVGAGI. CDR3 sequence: CASTPGLDAGELFF. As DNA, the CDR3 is TGTGCCAGCACCCCCGGACTAGATGCCGGGGAGCTGTTTTTT.

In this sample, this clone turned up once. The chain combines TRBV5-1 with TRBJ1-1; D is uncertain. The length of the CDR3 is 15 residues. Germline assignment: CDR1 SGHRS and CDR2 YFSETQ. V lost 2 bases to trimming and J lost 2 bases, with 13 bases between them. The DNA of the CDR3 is TGCGCCAGCAGCTTCCTAGGTGTTGGAAACACTGAAGCTTTCTTT. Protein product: CASSFLGVGNTEAFF.

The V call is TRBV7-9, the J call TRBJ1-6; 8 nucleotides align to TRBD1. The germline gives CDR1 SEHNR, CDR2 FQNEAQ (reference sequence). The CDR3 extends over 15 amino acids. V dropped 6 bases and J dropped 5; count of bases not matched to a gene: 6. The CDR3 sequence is CASRLGQGHNSPLHF. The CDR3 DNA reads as TGTGCCAGCAGGCTCGGACAGGGACATAATTCACCCCTCCACTTT. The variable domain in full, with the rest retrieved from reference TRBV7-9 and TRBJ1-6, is DTGVSQNPRHKITKRGQNVTFRCDPISEHNRLYWYRQTLGQGPEFLTYFQNEAQLEKSRLLSDRFSAERPKGSFSTLEIQRTEQGDSAMYLCASRLGQGHNSPLHFGNGTRLTVT.

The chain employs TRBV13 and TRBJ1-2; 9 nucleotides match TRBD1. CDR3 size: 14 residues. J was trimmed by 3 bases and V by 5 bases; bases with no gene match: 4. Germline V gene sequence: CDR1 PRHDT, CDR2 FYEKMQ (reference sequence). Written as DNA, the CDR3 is TGTGCCAGCAGCCCGGGACAGGGTTACTATGGCTACACCTTC. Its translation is CASSPGQGYYGYTF.

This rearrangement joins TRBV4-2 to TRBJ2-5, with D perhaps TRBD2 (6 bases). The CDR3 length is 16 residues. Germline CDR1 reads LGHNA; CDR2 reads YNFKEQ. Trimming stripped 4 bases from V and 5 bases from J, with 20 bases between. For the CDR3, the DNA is TGTGCCAGCAGCCTCCCGGATAGCGGCAACGGGGAGACCCAGTACTTC. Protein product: CASSLPDSGNGETQYF.

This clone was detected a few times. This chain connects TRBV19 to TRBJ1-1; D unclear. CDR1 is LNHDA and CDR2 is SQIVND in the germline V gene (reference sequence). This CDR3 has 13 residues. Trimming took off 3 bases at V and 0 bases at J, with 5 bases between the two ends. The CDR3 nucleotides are TGTGCCAGTAGTATTATTCTGAACACTGAAGCTTTCTTT. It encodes CASSIILNTEAFF.

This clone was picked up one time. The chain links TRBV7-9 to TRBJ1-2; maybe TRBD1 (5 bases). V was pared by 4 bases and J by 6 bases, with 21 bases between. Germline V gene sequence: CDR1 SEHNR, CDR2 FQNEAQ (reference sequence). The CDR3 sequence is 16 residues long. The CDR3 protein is CASSSQVTGSTHGYTF. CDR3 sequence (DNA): TGTGCCAGCAGCTCTCAGGTAACAGGAAGCACCCATGGCTACACCTTC.

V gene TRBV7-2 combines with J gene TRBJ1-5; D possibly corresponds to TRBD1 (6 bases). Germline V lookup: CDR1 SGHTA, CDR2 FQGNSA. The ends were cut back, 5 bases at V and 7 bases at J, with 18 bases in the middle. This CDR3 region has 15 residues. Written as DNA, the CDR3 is TGTGCCAGCAGCACTGGACAGAAAACGGGGCAGCCCCAGCATTTT. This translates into CASSTGQKTGQPQHF.

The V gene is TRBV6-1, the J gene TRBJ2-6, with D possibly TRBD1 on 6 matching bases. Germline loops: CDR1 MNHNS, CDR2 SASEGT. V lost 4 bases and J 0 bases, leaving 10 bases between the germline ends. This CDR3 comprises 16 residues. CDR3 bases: TGTGCCAGCAGTGGGCAGGGGAGCTCTGGGGCCAACGTCCTGACTTTC. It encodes CASSGQGSSGANVLTF.

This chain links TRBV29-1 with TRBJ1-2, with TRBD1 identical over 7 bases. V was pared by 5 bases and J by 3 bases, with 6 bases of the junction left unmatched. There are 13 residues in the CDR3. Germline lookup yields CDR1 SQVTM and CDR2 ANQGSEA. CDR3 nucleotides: TGCAGCGTTAAGGGGGCCACCCACTATGGCTACACCTTC. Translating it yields CSVKGATHYGYTF.

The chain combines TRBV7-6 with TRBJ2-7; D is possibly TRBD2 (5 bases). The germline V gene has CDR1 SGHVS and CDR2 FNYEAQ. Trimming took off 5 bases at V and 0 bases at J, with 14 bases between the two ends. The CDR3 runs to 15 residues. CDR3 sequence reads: CASSPEGTPSYEQYF. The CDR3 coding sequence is TGTGCCAGCAGCCCAGAGGGTACCCCCTCCTACGAGCAGTACTTC.

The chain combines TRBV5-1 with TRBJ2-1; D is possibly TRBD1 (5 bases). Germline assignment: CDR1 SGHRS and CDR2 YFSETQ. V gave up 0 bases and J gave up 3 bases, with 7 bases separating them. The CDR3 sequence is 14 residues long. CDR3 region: CASSLEQVYNEQFF. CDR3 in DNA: TGCGCCAGCAGCTTGGAACAGGTCTACAATGAGCAGTTCTTC.

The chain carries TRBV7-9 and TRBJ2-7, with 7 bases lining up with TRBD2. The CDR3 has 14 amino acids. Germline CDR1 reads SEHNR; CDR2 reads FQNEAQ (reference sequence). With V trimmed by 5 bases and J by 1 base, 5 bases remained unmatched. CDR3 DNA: TGTGCCAGCAGCCTACTAGCGAGTTCCTACGAGCAGTACTTC. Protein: CASSLLASSYEQYF.

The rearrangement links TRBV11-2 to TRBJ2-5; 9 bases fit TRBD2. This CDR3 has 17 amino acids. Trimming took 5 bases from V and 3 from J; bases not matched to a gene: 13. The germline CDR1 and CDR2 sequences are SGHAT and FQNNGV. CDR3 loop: CASSGGLARWGKETQYF. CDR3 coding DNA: TGTGCCAGCAGCGGGGGACTAGCTCGGTGGGGGAAAGAGACCCAGTACTTC.

CDR3 residues: CASSQERGGGAHEQYF. The CDR3 nucleotides are TGTGCCAGCAGCCAAGAGAGGGGCGGGGGGGCCCACGAGCAGTACTTC. This sequence joins TRBV4-2 and TRBJ2-7, with TRBD2 identical over 9 bases. Trimming took 0 bases from V and 5 from J; bases not matched to a gene: 8. This CDR3 region has 16 residues. Per germline, CDR1 LGHNA and CDR2 YNFKEQ.